One sample yielded the 23 T cell receptor beta chains listed below, sequenced in a study of blood T cell repertoires in COVID-19. Sequenced by immunoSEQ multiplex PCR; TCRdb stores in-frame clones only, minus some. The data hold nearly 250,000 clones, with roughly nine tenths observed a single time. The sequenced material came from peripheral blood. Receptors were obtained from a woman in her fifties or sixties who had recovered from COVID-19.

J is TRBJ1-2 and V is TRBV7-9; D may be TRBD1 (5 bases). Trimming cost V 3 bases and J 4 bases, with 12 bases left between them. The CDR3 loop spans 14 amino acids. Germline CDR1 reads SEHNR; CDR2 reads FQNEAQ (reference sequence). Here the CDR3 DNA reads TGTGCCAGCAGCTTGGCAGGGTCCCGCTATGGCTACACCTTC. This codes for CASSLAGSRYGYTF.

The chain has TRBV3-1 (or the pseudogene TRBV3-2) and TRBJ2-5, with 9 bases fitting TRBD2. V was clipped by 2 bases and J by 1 base; unmatched bases: 5. The CDR3 has 16 residues. CDR1 is LGHDT, CDR2 YNNKEL, per germline (reference sequence). The DNA of the CDR3 is TGTGCCAGCAGCCAATGGGCTAGCGGGGCCCAAGAGACCCAGTACTTC. Translating it yields CASSQWASGAQETQYF.

J is TRBJ1-2 and V is TRBV28; 10 bases agree with TRBD1. Germline V gene lookup returns CDR1 MDHEN and CDR2 SYDVKM. V was pared by 5 bases and J by 4 bases, with 16 bases of the junction left unmatched. The CDR3 is 18 residues long. DNA for the CDR3: TGTGCCAGCAGTCCCTCACCGGGACAGGGGCTGGGGACCTATGGCTACACCTTC. Translation gives CASSPSPGQGLGTYGYTF.

The CDR3 bases are TGTGCCAGTAGTATTCCTCGAGCTGTCCGGGATACTGAAAAACTGTTTTTT. Its translation is CASSIPRAVRDTEKLFF. The chain recombines TRBV19 with TRBJ1-4; D is unclear. Trimming removed 3 bases at V and 7 bases at J, with 21 bases between. CDR1 is LNHDA, CDR2 SQIVND, per germline (reference sequence). CDR3 size: 17 residues.

The rearrangement uses TRBV7-3 and TRBJ2-1; 9 bases align to TRBD1. Trimming cost V 3 bases and J 7 bases; bases outside gene matches: 4. The germline CDR1 and CDR2 sequences are SGHTA and FQGTGA. This CDR3 region has 14 residues. The CDR3 region has the DNA TGTGCCAGCAGCTTGACAGGGGGTTGGAATGAGCAGTTCTTC. Translation gives CASSLTGGWNEQFF. Full variable domain (missing parts from reference TRBV7-3 and TRBJ2-1): GAGVSQTPSNKVTEKGKYVELRCDPISGHTALYWYRQSLGQGPEFLIYFQGTGAADDSGLPNDRFFAVRPEGSVSTLKIQRTERGDSAVYLCASSLTGGWNEQFFGPGTRLTVL.

This chain connects TRBV11-2 to TRBJ2-5, with 8 bases lining up with TRBD2. The CDR3 loop spans 16 amino acids. Losses at the gene ends were 1 base for V and 2 bases for J; bases not matched to a gene: 6. Germline V gene data show CDR1 as SGHAT and CDR2 as FQNNGV. The CDR3 loop is CASSLGLPGGQETQYF. CDR3 bases: TGTGCCAGCAGCTTAGGATTGCCGGGAGGGCAAGAGACCCAGTACTTC.

This clone appeared once. V is TRBV9 and J is TRBJ1-1, with D perhaps TRBD1 (5 bases). V shed 0 bases and J shed 4 bases, with 13 bases lying between them. Germline V lookup: CDR1 SGDLS, CDR2 YYNGEE. The CDR3 totals 15 residues. The CDR3 bases are TGTGCCAGCAGCGTAGCCGGTCGAAGGGGCACTGAAGCTTTCTTT. Its protein is CASSVAGRRGTEAFF.

This clone was seen just once. The J gene is TRBJ1-4, the V gene TRBV10-3; D may be TRBD1 (6 bases). CDR3 length: 13 residues. Germline-derived CDR1 and CDR2 are ENHRY and SYGVKD. Between the trimmed V and J ends, which lost 11 bases and 4 bases, there was a span of 14 bases. CDR3 nucleotide sequence: TGTGCCGCTCAGACAGGAGGTAATGAAAAACTGTTTTTT. Translated: CAAQTGGNEKLFF.

The chain is built from TRBV19 and TRBJ2-2; TRBD1 matches at 8 bases. CDR1 and CDR2 (germline): LNHDA, SQIVND (reference sequence). This CDR3 comprises 16 residues. With 1 base clipped from V and 9 bases from J, the junction kept 10 bases outside the gene matches. The CDR3 DNA sequence: TGTGCCAGTAGTATAGCGGGACAGGTAGCTGCGAGGGAGCTGTTTTTT. Amino acids: CASSIAGQVAARELFF.

The chain is built from TRBV15 and TRBJ1-5; TRBD1 matches 7 bases. The CDR3 has 15 residues. Losses at the gene ends were 2 bases for V and 4 bases for J; bases not matched to a gene: 5. The germline V gene encodes CDR1 LNHNV and CDR2 YYDKDF (reference sequence). CDR3 coding DNA: TGTGCCACCAGCAGACAGGGGGAGTTTAATCAGCCCCAGCATTTT. This sequence encodes CATSRQGEFNQPQHF. Filled out from reference TRBV15 and TRBJ1-5, the complete variable domain reads DAMVIQNPRYQVTQFGKPVTLSCSQTLNHNVMYWYQQKSSQAPKLLFHYYDKDFNNEADTPDNFQSRRPNTSFCFLDIRSPGLGDTAMYLCATSRQGEFNQPQHFGDGTRLSIL.

This chain connects TRBV5-6 to TRBJ2-7, with a weak D call TRBD1 (6 bases). Germline CDR1 SGHDT, CDR2 YYEEEE. V shed 6 bases and J shed 0 bases, with 25 bases lying between them. The CDR3 contains 18 residues. DNA of the CDR3: TGTGCCAGCACCATACCCTCGTACAGGGCCCGCAGCTCCTACGAGCAGTACTTC. Amino acid sequence: CASTIPSYRARSSYEQYF.

The rearrangement joins TRBV7-2 to TRBJ2-3; D is unclear. V lost 2 bases and J lost 4, with 7 bases in between. The CDR3 extends over 13 amino acids. Germline V gives CDR1 SGHTA, CDR2 FQGNSA. The CDR3 loop is CASSLFLADTQYF. The CDR3 nucleotides read TGTGCCAGCAGCTTATTCCTAGCAGATACGCAGTATTTT.

CDR3 bases: TGTGCCAGCAGACCGGGACAGGGGTCCTACGAGCAGTACTTC. It specifies CASRPGQGSYEQYF. The chain recombines TRBV2 with TRBJ2-7, with TRBD1 matching 10 bases. The germline gives CDR1 SNHLY, CDR2 FYNNEI. The CDR3 runs to 14 residues. Trimming at V came to 6 bases and at J to 1 base, leaving 3 bases not matched to a gene.

This chain links TRBV4-2 with TRBJ2-6; 12 bases fit TRBD2. The CDR3 contains 17 residues. The germline gives CDR1 LGHNA, CDR2 YNFKEQ. Trimming at V came to 4 bases and at J to 1 base, leaving 2 bases not matched to a gene. As DNA, the CDR3 is TGTGCCAGCAGCCGAGGACTAGCGGGATCTGGGGCCAACGTCCTGACTTTC. Encoded protein: CASSRGLAGSGANVLTF.

The gene calls are TRBV6-5 and TRBJ1-3; D is undetermined. Germline CDR1 is MNHEY and CDR2 is SVGAGI. The CDR3 totals 14 residues. V gave up 7 bases and J gave up 0 bases, with 10 bases separating them. The CDR3 spells CASTPSSSGNTIYF. As DNA, the CDR3 is TGTGCCAGCACCCCGTCCAGCTCTGGAAACACCATATATTTT.

This chain uses TRBV6-5 with TRBJ2-7; TRBD2 aligns across 9 bases. The CDR3 totals 14 residues. Per germline, CDR1 MNHEY and CDR2 SVGAGI. V lost 10 bases, J lost 5 bases, and 12 bases stayed unmatched. The CDR3 sequence: CATAYAGGRDEQYF. In nucleotides, the CDR3 is TGTGCCACCGCCTACGCGGGGGGGCGTGACGAGCAGTACTTC.

The V call is TRBV2, the J call TRBJ1-2; 9 bases match TRBD1. From germline, CDR1 is SNHLY and CDR2 FYNNEI. Trimming removed 6 bases from V and 8 bases from J; junction bases left unmatched: 10. The CDR3 consists of 14 residues. The DNA of the CDR3 is TGTGCCAGCAGCCGGGACAGGGAGTTGGGGGGCTACACCTTC. Amino acids: CASSRDRELGGYTF. Full variable domain (outside the CDR3, taken from reference TRBV2 and TRBJ1-2): EPEVTQTPSHQVTQMGQEVILRCVPISNHLYFYWYRQILGQKVEFLVSFYNNEISEKSEIFDDQFSVERPDGSNFTLKIRSTKLEDSAMYFCASSRDRELGGYTFGSGTRLTVV.

V is TRBV5-1 and J is TRBJ2-5, with D possibly TRBD2 on 7 matching bases. This CDR3 region has 15 residues. Trimming stripped 2 bases from V and 7 bases from J, with 18 bases between. Germline-derived CDR1 and CDR2 are SGHRS and YFSETQ. The CDR3 DNA reads as TGCGCCAGCAGCTTTCGGGGGGCACACGGAGGGACCCAGTACTTC. Encoded protein: CASSFRGAHGGTQYF.

V and J are TRBV7-3 and TRBJ2-3; 7 bases match TRBD1. The V gene end was trimmed by 2 bases and the J gene end by 2 bases; junction bases not matched to a gene: 1. In germline, CDR1 is SGHTA, CDR2 FQGTGA. The CDR3 length is 14 residues. The CDR3 loop is CASSLDRATDTQYF. The CDR3 DNA follows: TGTGCCAGCAGCTTAGACAGGGCCACAGATACGCAGTATTTT.

The genes are TRBV10-3 and TRBJ2-2; TRBD2 is a possible D gene (6 bases). Trimming stripped 11 bases from V and 3 bases from J, with 25 bases between. Germline lookup yields CDR1 ENHRY and CDR2 SYGVKD. The CDR3 has 17 amino acids. CDR3: CAVKGDGRDTYTGELFF. Written as DNA, the CDR3 is TGTGCCGTCAAAGGGGACGGGCGGGATACTTACACCGGGGAGCTGTTTTTT.

On this clone itself: Other DNA sequences in the same sample also yield this CDR3. The chain recombines TRBV3-1 (or the pseudogene TRBV3-2) with TRBJ1-5; 7 bases match TRBD1. The germline V gene encodes CDR1 LGHDT and CDR2 YNNKEL (reference sequence). After removal of 0 bases from V and 2 bases from J, the junction contained 4 bases not matched to a gene. The CDR3 is 16 residues long. The CDR3 nucleotides are TGTGCCAGCAGCCAAGATTCCAGGGGGGGCAATCAGCCCCAGCATTTT. Translation gives CASSQDSRGGNQPQHF.

The CDR3 sequence: CASSSRSSGGTDTQYF. The CDR3 DNA follows: TGTGCCAGCAGCTCAAGGTCCTCGGGAGGCACAGATACGCAGTATTTT. The V gene is TRBV7-8, the J gene TRBJ2-3, with D tentatively TRBD2 (6 bases). The CDR3 extends over 16 amino acids. V was shortened by 4 bases and J by 1 base, with 15 bases between the two germline ends. Germline loops: CDR1 SGHVS, CDR2 FQNEAQ.

The chain employs TRBV11-2 and TRBJ1-2; 8 bases are shared with TRBD1. V lost 3 bases and J lost 4; bases outside the gene matches: 4. In germline, CDR1 is SGHAT, CDR2 FQNNGV. There are 14 residues in the CDR3. This chain's CDR3 is CASSFRDRFYGYTF. The CDR3, as DNA: TGTGCCAGCAGCTTCCGGGACAGGTTCTATGGCTACACCTTC.